The sequence of this T cell receptor beta chain was determined in a study of T cells in Graves' hyperthyroidism and ophthalmopathy. Amplification of TCR beta CDR3 regions used RNA as the template. The HTBI primer set drove a first-round RT-PCR of the TCR CDR3. TCRdb processed the multiplex PCR reads anew with MiXCR; each CDR3 protein has one entry. The sample includes around 720,000 distinct CDR3 sequences, around a third seen only once; the top ten take about a third. Looked up from germline, CDR1 is LGHNA and CDR2 is YSLEER. Trimming left V 0 bases short and J 0 bases short, with 12 bases between. The CDR3 spans 16 residues.

The chain recombines TRBV4-3 with TRBJ2-7; D perhaps matches TRBD1 (6 bases). Sequencing was carried out using blood. This clonotype was obtained from a middle-aged woman with Graves' hyperthyroidism. CDR3 residues: CASSQDETGFSYEQYF. CDR3 sequence (DNA): TGCGCCAGCAGCCAAGATGAAACAGGGTTCTCCTACGAGCAGTACTTC.